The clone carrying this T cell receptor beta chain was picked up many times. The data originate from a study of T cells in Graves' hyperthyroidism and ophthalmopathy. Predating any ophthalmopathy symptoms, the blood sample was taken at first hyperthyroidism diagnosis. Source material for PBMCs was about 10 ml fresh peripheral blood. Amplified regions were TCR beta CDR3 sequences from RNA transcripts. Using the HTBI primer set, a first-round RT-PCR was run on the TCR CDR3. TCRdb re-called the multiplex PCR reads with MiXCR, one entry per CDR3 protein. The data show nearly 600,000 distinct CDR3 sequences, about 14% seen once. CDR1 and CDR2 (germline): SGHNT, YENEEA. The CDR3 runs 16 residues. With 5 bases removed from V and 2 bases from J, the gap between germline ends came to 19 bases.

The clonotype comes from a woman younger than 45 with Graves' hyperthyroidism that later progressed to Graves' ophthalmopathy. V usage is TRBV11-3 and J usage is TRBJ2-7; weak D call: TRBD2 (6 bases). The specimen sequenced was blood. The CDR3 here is CASSQVLPGLAYEQYF. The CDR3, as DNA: TGTGCCAGCAGCCAAGTTCTGCCGGGACTGGCCTACGAGCAGTACTTC.